This T cell receptor (beta chain) was identified in a study of patients and donors after allogeneic stem cell transplantation. The CDR3 sequence is 15 residues long. The V end lost 5 bases, the J end lost 0 bases, and 14 bases lay between the germline ends. This clonotype was counted ten times or more. TCRdb independently ran MiXCR on the RT-PCR reads; one entry per CDR3 protein. The profile covers approximately 430,000 distinct CDR3 sequences, with around 15% appearing a single time and 7.2% taken by the ten largest. This sequence was found in a human donor who was either an allogeneic HSCT recipient or a stem cell or donor lymphocyte infusion donor (not recorded which). It is not recorded whose cells these are; they may come from a transplant donor. The chain recombines TRBV12-3 or TRBV12-4 with TRBJ2-7; possibly TRBD2 for D (6 bases). The sample was blood, either unsorted or a sorted T cell fraction (not recorded which). CDR3 DNA: TGTGCCAGCAGTCCAGGGACTGGTAGCTCCTACGAGCAGTACTTC. It is translated as CASSPGTGSSYEQYF.